These 20 T cell receptor beta chains share one sample of origin, sequenced in a study of T-cell memory formation after mild COVID-19. Each CDR3 protein is one row after TCRdb ran MiXCR on the 5' RACE reads. The table includes about 260,000 distinct CDR3 sequences, roughly a sixth detected once. The sequenced sample consisted of PBMCs or a T cell subset sorted from them (not recorded which). The receptors derive from a man aged 18 to 30 who had mild COVID-19 (a few samples of this study predate the infection). Cell type and time point are not known.

The chain is built from TRBV9 and TRBJ2-1; TRBD1 or TRBD2 may be the D gene (5 bases each). The germline CDR1 and CDR2 sequences are SGDLS and YYNGEE. Between the trimmed V and J ends, which lost 6 bases and 7 bases, there was a span of 14 bases. The CDR3 is made up of 13 amino acids. CDR3 sequence reads: CASNRNWGNEQFF. The CDR3 DNA follows: TGTGCCAGCAACCGAAATTGGGGGAATGAGCAGTTCTTC.

This clonotype was observed a few times. V gene TRBV28 combines with J gene TRBJ1-3, with D perhaps matching TRBD1 (5 bases). Trimming cost V 7 bases and J 0 bases, with 13 bases left between them. Germline CDR1 is MDHEN and CDR2 is SYDVKM. This CDR3 is built from 15 residues. DNA of the CDR3: TGTGCCAGCAACTGGGGGGGGATCTCTGGAAACACCATATATTTT. Residues: CASNWGGISGNTIYF. The full variable domain, its missing parts supplied by reference TRBV28 and TRBJ1-3, is DVKVTQSSRYLVKRTGEKVFLECVQDMDHENMFWYRQDPGLGLRLIYFSYDVKMKEKGDIPEGYSVSREKKERFSLILESASTNQTSMYLCASNWGGISGNTIYFGEGSWLTVV.

A few counts support this clonotype. The rearrangement links TRBV7-9 to TRBJ2-6, with a tentative D call TRBD1 (5 bases). Trimming removed 2 bases from V and 0 bases from J, with 23 bases in between. The CDR3 runs 21 residues. Germline V gene data show CDR1 as SEHNR and CDR2 as FQNEAQ (reference sequence). This chain's CDR3 is CASSLRRIRGPLYSGANVLTF. Written as DNA, the CDR3 is TGTGCCAGCAGCTTAAGGCGGATAAGGGGCCCCCTTTACTCTGGGGCCAACGTCCTGACTTTC.

The gene calls are TRBV13 and TRBJ1-2; the D gene is possibly TRBD1 (5 bases). The CDR3 length is 13 residues. V was cut by 7 bases and J by 5 bases, with 14 bases left in between. Germline V gives CDR1 PRHDT, CDR2 FYEKMQ (reference sequence). CDR3 in amino acids: CASTRGERYGYTF. The CDR3 coding sequence is TGTGCCAGCACCCGGGGGGAGAGATATGGCTACACCTTC.

This clonotype has a handful of counts. The chain couples TRBV12-3 or TRBV12-4 to TRBJ1-1; D remains ambiguous. CDR3 length: 14 amino acids. V lost 6 bases to trimming and J lost 5 bases, with 16 bases between them. Here the CDR3 reads CASSPRLGRTEAFF. CDR3 DNA sequence: TGTGCCAGCAGCCCCCGACTCGGACGGACTGAAGCTTTCTTT.

This clonotype was counted at least ten times. A read error may explain this, as a much larger clone is one base away. The chain recombines TRBV6-4 with TRBJ2-3, with TRBD2 matching over 12 bases. The CDR3 is 15 amino acids. With 4 bases clipped from V and 1 base from J, the junction kept 0 bases outside the gene matches. CDR1 and CDR2 (germline): MRHNA, SNTAGT. CDR3 loop: CASSGTSGGTDTQYF. DNA for the CDR3: TGTGCCAGCAGTGGGACTAGCGGGGGCACAGATACGCAGTATTTT.

There are many counts of this clonotype. The chain carries TRBV12-3 or TRBV12-4 and TRBJ1-1, with D unresolved. V was cut by 4 bases and J by 4 bases, with 16 bases left in between. This CDR3 spans 15 amino acids. CDR3 DNA: TGTGCCAGCAGTTCCGGGAATGGGGTCGGCACTGAAGCTTTCTTT. Translating it yields CASSSGNGVGTEAFF.

This clonotype was counted between two and nine times. V and J are TRBV29-1 and TRBJ2-7; 7 nucleotides line up with TRBD1. CDR1 is SQVTM and CDR2 is ANQGSEA in the germline V gene. V was pared by 6 bases and J by 2 bases, with 7 bases of the junction left unmatched. The CDR3 is made up of 13 amino acids. This CDR3 reads CSVVAQGTYEQYF. The CDR3 bases are TGCAGCGTAGTTGCACAGGGGACCTACGAGCAGTACTTC.

This clonotype has more than one count but fewer than ten. J is TRBJ1-1 and V is TRBV12-3 or TRBV12-4; D is uncertain. The CDR3 is made up of 14 amino acids. Trimming took off 3 bases at V and 0 bases at J, with 8 bases between the two ends. CDR3: CASSFGYMNTEAFF. DNA of the CDR3: TGTGCCAGCAGTTTTGGATACATGAACACTGAAGCTTTCTTT.

This clonotype was observed a few times. This chain links TRBV7-6 with TRBJ2-7; D may be TRBD2 (6 bases). The ends were cut back, 1 base at V and 3 bases at J, with 13 bases in the middle. The CDR3 extends over 15 amino acids. Looked up from germline, CDR1 is SGHVS and CDR2 is FNYEAQ. In DNA form, the CDR3 reads TGTGCCAGCAGCTTAGAGGGCGGGACGGACTACGAGCAGTACGTC. This encodes CASSLEGGTDYEQYV.

This chain links TRBV20-1 with TRBJ2-7, with 11 nucleotides matching TRBD1. From germline, CDR1 is DFQATT and CDR2 SNEGSKA (reference sequence). This CDR3 has 15 residues. Trimming at V came to 5 bases and at J to 2 bases, leaving 8 bases not matched to a gene. As DNA, the CDR3 is TGCAGTGCTCGTCGTGGGACAGGGGGTACCTACGAGCAGTACTTC. Its translation: CSARRGTGGTYEQYF.

This clonotype was detected only a few times. V usage is TRBV9 and J usage is TRBJ1-4; unclear D gene. Germline V gives CDR1 SGDLS, CDR2 YYNGEE. The CDR3 is 14 residues long. V was trimmed by 1 base and J by 7 bases, leaving 11 bases between them. In DNA form, the CDR3 reads TGTGCCAGCAGCGTAACCGGGTTGAGTGAAAAACTGTTTTTT. It is translated as CASSVTGLSEKLFF.

The rearrangement joins TRBV7-2 to TRBJ1-2; 10 bases line up with TRBD1. V lost 5 bases and J lost 6; bases outside the gene matches: 3. This CDR3 is built from 13 residues. Germline lookup yields CDR1 SGHTA and CDR2 FQGNSA. CDR3 DNA sequence: TGTGCCAGCAGCGCGACAGGGGGCGATGGCTACACCTTC. Protein sequence: CASSATGGDGYTF.

V is TRBV27 and J is TRBJ1-2, with TRBD1 matching 8 bases. Losses at the gene ends were 6 bases for V and 5 bases for J; bases not matched to a gene: 14. The CDR3 covers 16 residues. Germline-derived CDR1 and CDR2 are MNHEY and SMNVEV (reference sequence). CDR3 bases: TGTGCCAGCAGCCCCCTGCTGGGCAGGGGGCTTTATGGCTACACCTTC. It is translated as CASSPLLGRGLYGYTF.

The table lists this clonotype with a few counts. The rearrangement links TRBV7-2 to TRBJ1-2, with D tentatively TRBD1 (6 bases). This CDR3 is 16 amino acids long. The germline gives CDR1 SGHTA, CDR2 FQGNSA. V was pared by 4 bases and J by 6 bases, with 21 bases between. Written as DNA, the CDR3 is TGTGCCAGCAGCTGGGCAATGGAGCCGGGGGCGGATGGCTACACCTTC. Translated: CASSWAMEPGADGYTF.

The rearrangement links TRBV18 to TRBJ1-5; 9 bases map to TRBD1. Unmatched junction bases numbered 5, after V lost 5 bases and J lost 6 bases. This CDR3 contains 14 residues. Germline CDR1 KGHSH, CDR2 LQKENI. CDR3 amino acids: CASSGDRVTQPQHF. CDR3 bases: TGTGCCAGCTCAGGGGACAGGGTAACTCAGCCCCAGCATTTT.

At least ten counts were recorded for this clonotype. The gene calls are TRBV5-1 and TRBJ2-5, with TRBD2 matching 8 bases. The CDR3 consists of 15 residues. Germline lookup yields CDR1 SGHRS and CDR2 YFSETQ. The ends lost 5 bases at V and 3 bases at J; junction bases unmatched: 9. CDR3 in DNA: TGCGCCAGCAGAAGCGGGGGACTATCAAAAGAGACCCAGTACTTC. It specifies CASRSGGLSKETQYF.

This clonotype showed up just a few times. The chain combines TRBV4-3 with TRBJ2-5; D is unclear. CDR3 length: 15 amino acids. The ends were cut back, 0 bases at V and 5 bases at J, with 13 bases in the middle. Germline V gene data show CDR1 as LGHNA and CDR2 as YSLEER. The CDR3 DNA sequence: TGCGCCAGCAGCCAAGATTGGGCCAGGTCCGAGACCCAGTACTTC. Amino acid sequence: CASSQDWARSETQYF.

The chain links TRBV7-2 to TRBJ2-2; D gene ambiguous. The germline gives CDR1 SGHTA, CDR2 FQGNSA. This CDR3 contains 13 residues. Trimming pared 4 bases from V and 6 bases from J, leaving 9 bases between. The CDR3 DNA is TGTGCCAGCAGCTCCCCCGGGCCCGGGGAGCTGTTTTTT. It is translated as CASSSPGPGELFF.

This clonotype was detected many times. The V gene is TRBV3-1, the J gene TRBJ2-7; 7 bases are shared with TRBD1. This CDR3 has 12 residues. Germline V gene data show CDR1 as LGHDT and CDR2 as YNNKEL (reference sequence). V lost 8 bases and J lost 5; bases outside the gene matches: 6. CDR3 nucleotide sequence: TGTGCCAGCTCACAGGGGCCAAACGAGCAGTACTTC. This encodes CASSQGPNEQYF.